The 32 T cell receptor beta chains below were found in one sample sequenced in a study of T cells after yellow fever vaccination. From the 5' RACE reads, TCRdb called clonotypes with MiXCR, one entry per CDR3 protein. The sample consists of approximately 300,000 distinct CDR3 sequences, around 11% of them appearing once. The sequenced sample was CD4+ T cells sorted from PBMCs, obtained 45 days after the yellow fever booster vaccination. Source of these receptors: a man aged 18 to 30 who received the YFV17D yellow fever vaccine.

This clonotype has a handful of counts. The chain employs TRBV19 and TRBJ2-4; D gene uncertain. V lost 10 bases and J lost 0, with 10 bases in between. CDR1 is LNHDA, CDR2 SQIVND, per germline (reference sequence). The CDR3 has 13 residues. CDR3 in DNA: TGTGCCACTACGGACCTAGCCAAAAACATTCAGTACTTC. This codes for CATTDLAKNIQYF.

This clonotype was picked up a small number of times. The genes are TRBV4-2 and TRBJ2-1; D might be TRBD2 (8 bases). V was pared by 7 bases and J by 6 bases, with 22 bases between. Germline values: CDR1 LGHNA, CDR2 YNFKEQ. The CDR3 runs to 16 residues. CDR3 sequence: CASNEQGTSRTNEQFF. The CDR3 region has the DNA TGTGCCAGCAACGAACAGGGGACTAGTCGGACCAATGAGCAGTTCTTC.

The chain couples TRBV4-1 to TRBJ1-3; D is unclear. V was clipped by 0 bases and J by 2 bases, with 11 bases between them. Germline assignment: CDR1 MGHRA and CDR2 YSYEKL. The length of the CDR3 is 16 residues. CDR3 sequence: CASSQEAPRTGNTIYF. CDR3 DNA sequence: TGCGCCAGCAGCCAAGAAGCCCCCAGGACTGGAAACACCATATATTTT.

This chain uses TRBV10-3 with TRBJ2-7; maybe TRBD1 (6 bases). V was trimmed by 11 bases and J by 2 bases, leaving 13 bases between them. Per the germline V gene, CDR1 is ENHRY and CDR2 is SYGVKD. CDR3 length: 12 residues. CDR3 residues: CAGYRVPYEQYV. CDR3 bases: TGTGCCGGGTACAGGGTACCCTACGAGCAGTACGTC.

The chain couples TRBV10-1 to TRBJ2-1; TRBD1 aligns across 8 bases. The CDR3 sequence is 13 residues long. Unmatched junction bases numbered 10, after V lost 9 bases and J lost 9 bases. In germline, CDR1 is WNHNN, CDR2 SYGVQD (reference sequence). Here the CDR3 reads CASWDGQGGEQFF. CDR3 DNA: TGCGCCAGTTGGGACGGACAGGGTGGTGAGCAGTTCTTC.

This clonotype turned up a few times. The chain carries TRBV10-1 and TRBJ1-1; no firm D call. V lost 6 bases to trimming and J lost 0 bases, with 8 bases between them. The CDR3 covers 13 residues. Germline values: CDR1 WNHNN, CDR2 SYGVQD (reference sequence). The CDR3, as DNA: TGCGCCAGCAGATACAGCATGAACACTGAAGCTTTCTTT. This sequence encodes CASRYSMNTEAFF.

This rearrangement joins TRBV5-6 to TRBJ2-7, with 8 bases lining up with TRBD1. The V gene's germline CDR1 is SGHDT and CDR2 YYEEEE. J gave up 2 bases and V 6 bases, and 7 bases lay outside the gene matches. The CDR3 extends over 14 amino acids. The CDR3 reads CASTRQGTAYEQYV. In DNA, the CDR3 is TGTGCCAGCACCAGACAGGGGACGGCCTACGAGCAGTACGTC.

The J gene is TRBJ1-1, the V gene TRBV6-5; tentative D call: TRBD1 (6 bases). Germline CDR1 and CDR2: MNHEY and SVGAGI. This CDR3 is 13 amino acids long. Trimming pared 5 bases from V and 11 bases from J, leaving 18 bases between. CDR3 bases: TGTGCCAGCAGTGGAAACCTACAGGGACGGGCTTTCTTT. As protein: CASSGNLQGRAFF.

The sample holds many counts of this clonotype. The gene calls are TRBV7-2 and TRBJ1-1; TRBD1 might be the D (5 bases). Germline CDR1 reads SGHTA; CDR2 reads FQGNSA. CDR3 length: 17 amino acids. V was clipped by 1 base and J by 3 bases, with 18 bases between them. This chain's CDR3 is CASSLDLGGLFYTEAFF. CDR3 DNA: TGTGCCAGCAGCTTAGATCTGGGGGGTCTTTTTTACACTGAAGCTTTCTTT.

The V gene is TRBV4-3, the J gene TRBJ2-1; possibly TRBD1 for D (6 bases). CDR3 size: 16 residues. Trimming took 1 base from V and 7 from J, leaving 17 bases between them. CDR1 is LGHNA and CDR2 is YSLEER in the germline V gene. CDR3 bases: TGCGCCAGCAGCCAAGGCGCCATCCTCAGGGGTAATGAGCAGTTCTTC. This gives the protein CASSQGAILRGNEQFF.

V gene TRBV11-1 combines with J gene TRBJ2-1; D remains unclear. The CDR3 length is 17 residues. Germline lookup yields CDR1 SGHAT and CDR2 FQDESV (reference sequence). Trimming stripped 2 bases from V and 4 bases from J, with 18 bases between. The CDR3: CASSLSPSAALYNEQFF. CDR3 sequence (DNA): TGTGCCAGCAGCTTATCACCATCCGCGGCTTTATACAATGAGCAGTTCTTC.

V is TRBV20-1 and J is TRBJ1-2; the match to TRBD1 covers 7 bases. The junction had 6 bases not matched to a gene; V was cut back by 5 bases and J by 6 bases. CDR3 size: 12 residues. CDR1 and CDR2 (germline): DFQATT, SNEGSKA (reference sequence). This CDR3 reads CSAYRGGDGYTF. CDR3 nucleotide sequence: TGCAGTGCTTACAGGGGAGGCGATGGCTACACCTTC.

The V call is TRBV7-2, the J call TRBJ1-1, with a possible D match to TRBD1 (5 bases). Germline V gene data show CDR1 as SGHTA and CDR2 as FQGNSA. Between the trimmed V and J ends, which lost 7 bases and 4 bases, there was a span of 13 bases. This CDR3 region has 13 residues. The CDR3 DNA follows: TGTGCCAGCAACCCCCAGGGATTCACTGAAGCTTTCTTT. It specifies CASNPQGFTEAFF. The variable domain in full, completed from reference TRBV7-2 and TRBJ1-1, reads GAGVSQSPSNKVTEKGKDVELRCDPISGHTALYWYRQSLGQGLEFLIYFQGNSAPDKSGLPSDRFSAERTGGSVSTLTIQRTQQEDSAVYLCASNPQGFTEAFFGQGTRLTVV.

This clonotype was observed a few times. The genes are TRBV7-2 and TRBJ1-5; D unresolved. This CDR3 spans 15 amino acids. The V and J ends lost 5 bases and 0 bases respectively, with 11 bases between them. From germline, CDR1 is SGHTA and CDR2 FQGNSA. For the CDR3, the DNA is TGTGCCAGCAGCCGGGCCTGGGATAGCAATCAGCCCCAGCATTTT. This gives the protein CASSRAWDSNQPQHF.

This clonotype occurred many times. The chain combines TRBV6-2 or TRBV6-3 with TRBJ2-7; TRBD2 matches 8 bases. Germline lookup yields CDR1 MNHEY and CDR2 SVGEGT. J was trimmed by 1 base and V by 5 bases; bases with no gene match: 1. CDR3 length equals 13 residues. The CDR3 coding sequence is TGTGCCAGCAGTCGGGGGGGATCCTACGAGCAGTACTTC. This gives the protein CASSRGGSYEQYF.

This clonotype was counted many times. The chain recombines TRBV7-3 with TRBJ2-3; perhaps TRBD1 as D (8 bases). V lost 5 bases and J lost 2, with 17 bases in between. The CDR3 runs to 16 residues. CDR1 is SGHTA, CDR2 FQGTGA, per germline. The DNA for the CDR3 is TGTGCCAGCAGCCCACAGGGGGGGTCCCTCACAGATACGCAGTATTTT. Translated, it gives CASSPQGGSLTDTQYF. Based on the CDR3 plus reference TRBV7-3 and TRBJ2-3, the full variable domain is GAGVSQTPSNKVTEKGKYVELRCDPISGHTALYWYRQSLGQGPEFLIYFQGTGAADDSGLPNDRFFAVRPEGSVSTLKIQRTERGDSAVYLCASSPQGGSLTDTQYFGPGTRLTVL.

This clonotype has a handful of counts. This sequence joins TRBV7-9 and TRBJ2-2, with TRBD2 as a possible D gene (5 bases). The CDR3 spans 20 residues. Between the trimmed V and J ends, which lost 1 base and 7 bases, there was a span of 28 bases. Germline values: CDR1 SEHNR, CDR2 FQNEAQ (reference sequence). CDR3 region: CASSLEYSRRKSVGGGELFF. CDR3 bases: TGTGCCAGCAGCTTAGAATACTCTAGAAGAAAAAGCGTCGGAGGCGGGGAGCTGTTTTTT.

There are a few counts of this clonotype. This chain uses TRBV5-1 with TRBJ1-1; a weak D match, TRBD1 (5 bases). Trimming removed 1 base from V and 4 bases from J, with 8 bases in between. The germline gives CDR1 SGHRS, CDR2 YFSETQ. The CDR3 length is 13 residues. Here the CDR3 DNA reads TGCGCCAGCAGCTTGCGGGGGAGCACTGAAGCTTTCTTT. Translated, it gives CASSLRGSTEAFF.

This clonotype has a count of ten or more. The rearrangement joins TRBV29-1 to TRBJ2-7; no clear D gene. Trimming removed 6 bases at V and 4 bases at J, with 10 bases between. Germline CDR1 is SQVTM and CDR2 is ANQGSEA. There are 11 residues in the CDR3. CDR3 sequence (DNA): TGCAGCGTCCGGAGTCGGTACGAGCAGTACTTC. This codes for CSVRSRYEQYF.

A few counts support this clonotype. The rearrangement joins TRBV2 to TRBJ2-1, with a weak D call TRBD2 (5 bases). This CDR3 is 13 amino acids long. The germline CDR1 and CDR2 sequences are SNHLY and FYNNEI. V gave up 1 base and J gave up 7 bases, with 8 bases separating them. The CDR3 region is CASSEDRRNEQFF. The CDR3 region has the DNA TGTGCCAGCAGTGAAGACCGGAGGAATGAGCAGTTCTTC. The full variable domain, completed using reference TRBV2 and TRBJ2-1, is EPEVTQTPSHQVTQMGQEVILRCVPISNHLYFYWYRQILGQKVEFLVSFYNNEISEKSEIFDDQFSVERPDGSNFTLKIRSTKLEDSAMYFCASSEDRRNEQFFGPGTRLTVL.

The CDR3 coding sequence is TGTGCCAGCAGCTTAGTCGACCAGAACACTGAAGCTTTCTTT. This codes for CASSLVDQNTEAFF. The chain uses TRBV7-2 and TRBJ1-1; no firm D call. CDR1 is SGHTA and CDR2 is FQGNSA in the germline V gene. The CDR3 runs to 14 residues. Trimming pared 1 base from V and 1 base from J, leaving 7 bases between.

This clonotype came up a few times. The gene calls are TRBV20-1 and TRBJ1-2; D is ambiguous. Per the germline V gene, CDR1 is DFQATT and CDR2 is SNEGSKA (reference sequence). V was cut by 1 base and J by 2 bases, with 14 bases left in between. The CDR3 is made up of 15 amino acids. This CDR3 reads CSARVPPRGNYGYTF. The CDR3, as DNA: TGCAGTGCTAGAGTGCCTCCTCGAGGCAACTATGGCTACACCTTC.

This clonotype came up a few times. The chain is built from TRBV20-1 and TRBJ2-1, with 9 nucleotides matching TRBD1. Germline CDR1 DFQATT, CDR2 SNEGSKA (reference sequence). Germline trimming cut 3 bases from V and 0 bases from J; bases unmatched to any gene: 3. This CDR3 comprises 15 residues. The CDR3 sequence: CSARGTGSSYNEQFF. CDR3 nucleotides: TGCAGTGCTAGGGGGACAGGGAGCTCCTACAATGAGCAGTTCTTC.

The V and J genes are TRBV6-6 and TRBJ1-3, with 7 positions matching TRBD1. Germline values: CDR1 MNHNY, CDR2 SVGAGI (reference sequence). V dropped 5 bases and J dropped 2; count of bases not matched to a gene: 3. The CDR3 contains 14 residues. The CDR3 loop is CASSSGQAGNTIYF. The CDR3 nucleotides read TGTGCCAGCAGTAGTGGACAGGCTGGAAACACCATATATTTT.

This clonotype was found a few times. The chain carries TRBV10-3 and TRBJ2-5; TRBD1 agrees at 7 bases. CDR1 is ENHRY, CDR2 SYGVKD, per germline. The J segment lost 5 bases and the V segment lost 0 bases, leaving 6 bases of the junction unmatched. The CDR3 has 15 residues. The CDR3 loop reads CAISESKGAWETQYF. DNA of the CDR3: TGTGCCATCAGTGAGTCGAAGGGGGCTTGGGAGACCCAGTACTTC.

This clonotype appeared a few times. The chain uses TRBV28 and TRBJ2-1; D may be TRBD2 (6 bases). Germline V gene data show CDR1 as MDHEN and CDR2 as SYDVKM. Trimming shortened V by 3 bases and J by 0 bases, and 9 bases separated the two germline ends. The CDR3 is 15 residues long. The DNA of the CDR3 is TGTGCCAGCAGTTTTGGGGGGAACTCCTACAATGAGCAGTTCTTC. Its translation: CASSFGGNSYNEQFF.

V gene TRBV11-2 combines with J gene TRBJ2-3; weak D call: TRBD2 (5 bases). With 3 bases removed from V and 4 bases from J, the gap between germline ends came to 8 bases. The CDR3 loop spans 13 amino acids. Germline CDR1 and CDR2: SGHAT and FQNNGV. The CDR3 loop reads CASSFDGADTQYF. The CDR3 nucleotides are TGTGCCAGCAGCTTCGACGGGGCAGATACGCAGTATTTT.

The chain employs TRBV20-1 and TRBJ2-3, with 9 bases identical to TRBD1. J lost 1 base, V lost 5 bases, and 7 bases had no gene match. The CDR3 consists of 15 residues. In germline, CDR1 is DFQATT, CDR2 SNEGSKA (reference sequence). CDR3 DNA: TGCAGTGCTGCTCCGGGACAGGGAGGCACAGATACGCAGTATTTT. Its protein product is CSAAPGQGGTDTQYF.

This chain links TRBV7-2 with TRBJ2-5; 10 bases fit TRBD2. V trimming: 2 bases; J trimming: 2 bases; junction bases outside the gene matches: 2. Germline CDR1 and CDR2: SGHTA and FQGNSA. This CDR3 spans 15 amino acids. The CDR3 loop reads CASSLTSGTQETQYF. As DNA, the CDR3 is TGTGCCAGCAGCTTAACTAGCGGGACGCAAGAGACCCAGTACTTC.

This clonotype was seen at least ten times. The V call is TRBV12-3 or TRBV12-4, the J call TRBJ2-2; D is uncertain. The CDR3 length is 14 residues. The V end was cut by 3 bases, the J end by 5 bases, with 10 bases between. The CDR3 DNA is TGTGCCAGCAGTTTTACCCGGACGACCGGGGAGCTGTTTTTT. Protein sequence: CASSFTRTTGELFF.

This clonotype appeared a few times. The rearrangement links TRBV27 to TRBJ2-2; D is unresolved. CDR3 length: 14 residues. Germline V gives CDR1 MNHEY, CDR2 SMNVEV (reference sequence). V lost 2 bases and J lost 0, with 4 bases in between. DNA for the CDR3: TGTGCCAGCAGTTTACTATCGAACACCGGGGAGCTGTTTTTT. Translated: CASSLLSNTGELFF.

This chain uses TRBV19 with TRBJ2-5; maybe TRBD1 (6 bases). The CDR3 totals 14 residues. The V and J ends lost 3 bases and 6 bases respectively, with 14 bases between them. Germline V gene sequence: CDR1 LNHDA, CDR2 SQIVND (reference sequence). The CDR3 nucleotides read TGTGCCAGTAGTATTAACAGGGATCGAAAGACCCAGTACTTC. Its protein product is CASSINRDRKTQYF. The variable domain in full, with the rest retrieved from reference TRBV19 and TRBJ2-5, is DGGITQSPKYLFRKEGQNVTLSCEQNLNHDAMYWYRQDPGQGLRLIYYSQIVNDFQKGDIAEGYSVSREKKESFPLTVTSAQKNPTAFYLCASSINRDRKTQYFGPGTRLLVL.